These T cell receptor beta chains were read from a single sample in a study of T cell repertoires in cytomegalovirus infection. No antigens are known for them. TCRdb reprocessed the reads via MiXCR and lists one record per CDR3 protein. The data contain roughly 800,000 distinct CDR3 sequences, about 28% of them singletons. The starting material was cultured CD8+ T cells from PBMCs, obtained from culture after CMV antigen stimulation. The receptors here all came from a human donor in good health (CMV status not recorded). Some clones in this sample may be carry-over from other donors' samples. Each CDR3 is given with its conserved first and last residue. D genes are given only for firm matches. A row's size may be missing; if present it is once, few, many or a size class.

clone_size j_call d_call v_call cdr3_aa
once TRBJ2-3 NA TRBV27 CASSPGGIPSTDTQYF
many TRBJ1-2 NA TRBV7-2 CASQNEDYGYTF
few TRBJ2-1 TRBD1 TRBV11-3 CASSSTRGTEQFF
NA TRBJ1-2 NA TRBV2 CASTTGPSSGYTF
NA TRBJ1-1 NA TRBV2 CASITGWTEAFF
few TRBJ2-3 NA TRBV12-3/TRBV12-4 CASSGTHFPDTQYF
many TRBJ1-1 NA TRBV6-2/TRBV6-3 CASSWGATEAFF
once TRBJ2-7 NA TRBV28 CASSFWGSSYEQYF
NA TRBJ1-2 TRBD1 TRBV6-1 CASREVGQGAHGYTF
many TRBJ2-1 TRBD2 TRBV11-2 CASSPSGGGNEQFF
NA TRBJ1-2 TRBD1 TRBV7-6 CASSPNRRDRGNYGYTF
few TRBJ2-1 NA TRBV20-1 CSARDDSSSYNEQFF
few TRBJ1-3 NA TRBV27 CASSPGRSGNTIYF
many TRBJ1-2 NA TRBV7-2 CASSLGQGLHLDGYTF
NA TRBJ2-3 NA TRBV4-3 CASSQDDGVTDTQYF
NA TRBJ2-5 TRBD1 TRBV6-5 CASTQDRRETQYF
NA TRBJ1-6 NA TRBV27 CASSFQGKSPLHF
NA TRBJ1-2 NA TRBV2 CATGDGYTF
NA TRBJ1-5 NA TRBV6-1 CASSELVTASNQPQHF
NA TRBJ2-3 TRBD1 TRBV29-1 CSVLNWTGETDTQYF
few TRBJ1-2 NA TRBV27 CASSGETGYGYTF
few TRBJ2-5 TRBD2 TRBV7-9 CASSFQRGPQETQYF
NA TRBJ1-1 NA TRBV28 CASSRDPYQRNTEAFF
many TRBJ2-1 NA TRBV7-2 CASSLERNEQFF
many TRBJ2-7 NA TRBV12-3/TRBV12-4 CASSSSWYEQYF
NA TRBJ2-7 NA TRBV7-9 CASSWAGASSYEQYF